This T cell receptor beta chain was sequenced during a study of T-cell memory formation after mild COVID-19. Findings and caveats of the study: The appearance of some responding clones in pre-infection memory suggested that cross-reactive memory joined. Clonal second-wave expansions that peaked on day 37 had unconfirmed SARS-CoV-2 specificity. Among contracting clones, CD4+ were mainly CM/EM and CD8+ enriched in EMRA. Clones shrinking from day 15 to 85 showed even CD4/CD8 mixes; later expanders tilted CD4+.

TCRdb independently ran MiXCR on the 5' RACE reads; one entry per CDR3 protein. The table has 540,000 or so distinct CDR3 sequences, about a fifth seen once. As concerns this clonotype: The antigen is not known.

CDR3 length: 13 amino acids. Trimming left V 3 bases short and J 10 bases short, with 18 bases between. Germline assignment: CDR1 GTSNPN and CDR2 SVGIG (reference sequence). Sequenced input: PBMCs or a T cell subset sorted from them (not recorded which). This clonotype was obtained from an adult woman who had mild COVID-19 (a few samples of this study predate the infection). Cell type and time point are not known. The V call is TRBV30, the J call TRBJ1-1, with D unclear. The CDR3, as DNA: TGTGCCTGGAGCTTCGGAGTAGGCGTGGGAGCTTTCTTT. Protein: CAWSFGVGVGAFF. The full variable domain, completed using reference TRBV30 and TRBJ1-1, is SQTIHQWPATLVQPVGSPLSLECTVEGTSNPNLYWYRQAAGRGLQLLFYSVGIGQISSEVPQNLSASRPQDRQFILSSKKLLLSDSGFYLCAWSFGVGVGAFFGQGTRLTVV.